Each of the 17 T cell receptor beta chains below was sequenced from the same sample in a study of Tregs in tolerant kidney transplant recipients. The data were produced by immunoSEQ multiplex PCR, yet TCRdb's version contains in-frame clones alone and is incomplete. The sample records 200,000 to 300,000 clones, 84% being singletons. The sample comprised CD4+ T cells from blood. These receptor sequences come from a human donor in good health.

The rearrangement uses TRBV15 and TRBJ2-7; D gene unclear. Germline lookup yields CDR1 LNHNV and CDR2 YYDKDF (reference sequence). The CDR3 length is 12 residues. Trimming left V 0 bases short and J 6 bases short, with 6 bases between. The CDR3 spells CATSRDSSEQYF. DNA for the CDR3: TGTGCCACCAGCAGAGATTCCAGCGAGCAGTACTTC.

The V and J genes are TRBV7-9 and TRBJ2-1; 12 bases align to TRBD2. With V trimmed by 3 bases and J by 7 bases, 13 bases remained unmatched. CDR3 length: 18 residues. Germline CDR1 and CDR2: SEHNR and FQNEAQ (reference sequence). The CDR3 sequence: CASSLPLRLAGARNEQFF. The CDR3 DNA reads TGTGCCAGCAGCTTGCCCCTCCGACTAGCGGGAGCAAGGAATGAGCAGTTCTTC.

The CDR3 sequence: CSVLKRVTGARLGGYTF. DNA of the CDR3: TGCAGCGTTCTCAAAAGGGTAACAGGGGCTCGGCTTGGTGGCTACACCTTC. The J gene is TRBJ1-2, the V gene TRBV29-1; 7 bases align to TRBD1. CDR1 and CDR2 (germline): SQVTM, ANQGSEA. J gave up 7 bases and V 5 bases, and 22 bases lay outside the gene matches. CDR3 length: 17 residues.

The rearrangement links TRBV6-6 to TRBJ1-2; D remains unclear. CDR1 and CDR2 (germline): MNHNY, SVGAGI (reference sequence). CDR3 length: 13 residues. Trimming removed 5 bases from V and 8 bases from J, with 15 bases in between. The CDR3 DNA reads TGTGCCAGCAGTCCTCCGGACGGCCGGGGCTACACCTTC. Its protein is CASSPPDGRGYTF.

This chain uses TRBV5-4 with TRBJ1-6, with unresolved D. V was trimmed by 0 bases and J by 4 bases, leaving 8 bases between them. Germline V lookup: CDR1 SGHNT, CDR2 YYREEE (reference sequence). CDR3 length equals 15 residues. The CDR3 loop reads CASSLGSGYNSPLHF. The CDR3 DNA reads TGTGCCAGCAGCTTGGGTTCTGGGTATAATTCACCCCTCCACTTT.

This sequence joins TRBV29-1 and TRBJ2-7; the D call may be TRBD1 or TRBD2 (5 bases each). The germline CDR1 and CDR2 sequences are SQVTM and ANQGSEA. The CDR3 sequence is 14 residues long. V gave up 4 bases and J gave up 4 bases, with 17 bases separating them. CDR3 DNA sequence: TGCAGCGTTGTCCGGGACCTCCGGGGATACGAGCAGTACTTC. Protein product: CSVVRDLRGYEQYF.

The V call is TRBV11-2, the J call TRBJ1-2; TRBD1 matches 9 bases. CDR1 is SGHAT, CDR2 FQNNGV, per germline. The CDR3 length is 16 residues. V lost 5 bases, J lost 5 bases, and 12 bases stayed unmatched. Written as DNA, the CDR3 is TGTGCCAGCAGCCCCCTACAGGGGGCGAGTGGGTATGGCTACACCTTC. Protein product: CASSPLQGASGYGYTF.

A note on this clone: Other nucleotide sequences in the sample specify the same CDR3. J is TRBJ1-1 and V is TRBV18, with TRBD1 identical over 9 bases. V lost 1 base, J lost 6 bases, and 6 bases stayed unmatched. Germline CDR1 is KGHSH and CDR2 is LQKENI. The CDR3 is 15 amino acids. The CDR3 sequence is CASSPLTGQGAEAFF. CDR3 DNA sequence: TGTGCCAGCTCACCACTTACGGGACAGGGTGCTGAAGCTTTCTTT.

This rearrangement joins TRBV6-4 to TRBJ2-1; D is ambiguous. This CDR3 is 16 amino acids long. The germline V gene encodes CDR1 MRHNA and CDR2 SNTAGT. V was trimmed by 2 bases and J by 2 bases, leaving 13 bases between them. The CDR3, as DNA: TGTGCCAGCAGTGACGTGGCTAGTTGGACCTACAATGAGCAGTTCTTC. It is translated as CASSDVASWTYNEQFF.

The chain combines TRBV6-5 with TRBJ2-7, with TRBD1 matching 8 bases. The CDR3 spans 16 residues. With V trimmed by 2 bases and J by 0 bases, 6 bases remained unmatched. The germline V gene encodes CDR1 MNHEY and CDR2 SVGAGI. The CDR3 spells CASSYLMTGASYEQYF. CDR3 DNA: TGTGCCAGCAGTTACCTCATGACAGGGGCCTCCTACGAGCAGTACTTC.

This chain links TRBV5-1 with TRBJ1-1; TRBD1 aligns across 8 bases. The CDR3 runs 15 residues. From germline, CDR1 is SGHRS and CDR2 YFSETQ. J lost 4 bases, V lost 4 bases, and 9 bases had no gene match. CDR3 residues: CASSALPTGGTEAFF. CDR3 in DNA: TGCGCCAGCAGCGCGCTACCTACAGGGGGCACTGAAGCTTTCTTT. Based on the CDR3 plus reference TRBV5-1 and TRBJ1-1, the full variable domain is KAGVTQTPRYLIKTRGQQVTLSCSPISGHRSVSWYQQTPGQGLQFLFEYFSETQRNKGNFPGRFSGRQFSNSRSEMNVSTLELGDSALYLCASSALPTGGTEAFFGQGTRLTVV.

The chain joins TRBV6-5 to TRBJ1-2, with D perhaps matching TRBD1 (5 bases). The V end was cut by 2 bases, the J end by 0 bases, with 13 bases between. Looked up from germline, CDR1 is MNHEY and CDR2 is SVGAGI. This CDR3 is built from 16 residues. DNA for the CDR3: TGTGCCAGCAGTTACGGTCAGGGAAGGACTAACTATGGCTACACCTTC. Encoded protein: CASSYGQGRTNYGYTF.

The genes are TRBV19 and TRBJ2-2; 10 bases are a match to TRBD1. The CDR3 is 14 residues long. With V trimmed by 7 bases and J by 6 bases, 5 bases remained unmatched. Per the germline V gene, CDR1 is LNHDA and CDR2 is SQIVND (reference sequence). The CDR3 reads CASIGTGVAGELFF. CDR3 coding DNA: TGTGCCAGTATAGGGACAGGGGTTGCCGGGGAGCTGTTTTTT.

Here the CDR3 reads CASMVNTEAFF. CDR3 nucleotide sequence: TGTGCCAGCATGGTGAACACTGAAGCTTTCTTT. The rearrangement links TRBV6-6 to TRBJ1-1; D is ambiguous. V dropped 7 bases and J dropped 0 bases, with 3 bases sitting between them. From germline, CDR1 is MNHNY and CDR2 SVGAGI (reference sequence). The CDR3 extends over 11 amino acids.

This clone was seen just once. V gene TRBV18 combines with J gene TRBJ2-2; D is unresolved. CDR1 is KGHSH, CDR2 LQKENI, per germline. The germline V and J ends were trimmed by 3 bases and 4 bases, with 12 bases remaining between them. CDR3 length: 15 amino acids. This CDR3 reads CASSPHSPGTGELFF. Written as DNA, the CDR3 is TGTGCCAGCTCACCGCACTCGCCTGGCACCGGGGAGCTGTTTTTT.

CDR3 sequence (DNA): TGCAGCGTTGAGTGGGATCAGCCCCAGCATTTT. Amino acid sequence: CSVEWDQPQHF. The J gene is TRBJ1-5, the V gene TRBV29-1; no clear D gene. With 3 bases removed from V and 5 bases from J, the gap between germline ends came to 5 bases. CDR3 length equals 11 residues. Per germline, CDR1 SQVTM and CDR2 ANQGSEA. The entire variable domain, with the rest obtained from reference TRBV29-1 and TRBJ1-5, is as follows: SAVISQKPSRDICQRGTSLTIQCQVDSQVTMMFWYRQQPGQSLTLIATANQGSEATYESGFVIDKFPISRPNLTFSTLTVSNMSPEDSSIYLCSVEWDQPQHFGDGTRLSIL.

The chain is built from TRBV4-1 and TRBJ2-1; 10 nucleotides match TRBD2. Trimming cost V 5 bases and J 6 bases; bases outside gene matches: 10. Germline V lookup: CDR1 MGHRA, CDR2 YSYEKL. The CDR3 consists of 16 residues. The CDR3 spells CASSVRAGGPGNEQFF. DNA for the CDR3: TGCGCCAGCAGCGTTCGAGCGGGAGGGCCTGGCAATGAGCAGTTCTTC.